This T cell receptor (beta chain) was captured by sequencing in a study of early T cells in non-severe SARS-CoV-2 infection. Study in general: Chains were unpaired, as sequencing was done on bulk RNA from unsorted whole blood. Whole-study results and caveats: In VDJdb matching, anti-spike CD8 responses were favored while private and CD4 specificities went missing.

As part of library construction, unique molecular identifiers were attached to individual cDNA molecules. From the 5' RACE reads, TCRdb called clonotypes with MiXCR, one entry per CDR3 protein. Of tens of thousands of distinct CDR3 sequences listed, 12% are singletons. The CDR3 has 15 residues. Looked up from germline, CDR1 is SGHAT and CDR2 is FQNNGV. The ends were cut back, 2 bases at V and 3 bases at J, with 12 bases in the middle. Many counts were recorded for this clonotype. Its antigen is still unknown. Material: whole blood. The source of this sequence is an adult who was a healthcare worker with PCR-confirmed SARS-CoV-2 infection or an uninfected control (not recorded which). The rearrangement links TRBV11-2 to TRBJ2-3; D is uncertain. The CDR3 reads CASSLWGEWTDTQYF. The CDR3 DNA follows: TGTGCCAGCAGCTTATGGGGTGAATGGACAGATACGCAGTATTTT.